This TCR beta chain was profiled in a study of cytomegalovirus exposure and HLA in healthy donors (TCRdb year 2017). Background for the entire study: An earlier analysis of several hundred of the donors reported about 280 Gb of sequence data and approximately 120 million unique TCR beta sequences obtained from about 180 million T cells. About 330 gigabases of sequencing data and around 88 million unique TCR sequences made up an early release that covered over 550 HLA-typed donors. The genetic ancestry cluster associated with self-reported Caucasian donors included 81% of the roughly 360 genotyped donors. The study aimed to test whether signatures of past pathogen exposure could be identified by cataloging public T cell receptors. Using immunosequencing, the study profiled T cell repertoires from around 680 subjects and related those repertoires to cytomegalovirus serostatus. Along with the roughly 610-subject first cohort, a separate validation cohort of more than 90 different subjects was used. High-throughput TCR immunosequencing, statistical association of individual TCRs with disease status, and machine learning were combined to predict cytomegalovirus infection status. To study patterns of TCR occurrence, a later analysis re-analyzed previously published TCR beta repertoires from around 660 donors and added high-resolution HLA genotyping. In the later analysis, no new phenotypic data were used to find candidate immune exposures; instead, reliance was placed on TCR beta sequences and their occurrence across donors. In an earlier analysis of over 550 of the donors, high-throughput TCR beta sequencing was used to judge whether each TCR beta V gene segment behaved as functional or pseudogenic. Alongside the repertoire data, information on donor age, sex, ethnicity and CMV serostatus was compiled. Genome-wide SNP genotypes for about three fifths of the roughly 700 donors were used in a later genetic analysis, which treated that subset as a discovery cohort. All discovery cohort repertoires had been generated using a single sequencing platform. Both class I and class II loci were covered by HLA typing, at four-digit resolution. The number of donors typed differed by locus, with roughly 629-640 for A, B, C, DRB1 and DQB1, over 500 for DQA1, approximately 570 for DPA1, and roughly 450 for DPB1. A few DR-DQ haplotypes were treated as single units for association and clustering because of strong linkage in the cohort. On average, approximately 250,000 unique TCR beta nucleotide sequences were sequenced per donor among 398 genotyped donors of the cohort, with roughly 18% of those sequences being non-productive. Broader findings and caveats from the paper: In vitro tests confirmed that a few of the cytomegalovirus-associated TCR beta chains recognize cytomegalovirus antigens. Several of the top co-occurrence clusters appeared to be linked to parvovirus B19, influenza, CMV and Epstein-Barr virus, according to a later analysis. In a later analysis, most CMV-associated TCR beta chains were found to appear HLA-restricted, with HLA associations seemingly driven largely by CMV exposure. Because HLA typing was missing for some donors at each locus, association tests included only the typed subset. A later analysis found that TCR association rates varied across HLA loci, with DRB1 alleles showing the most associated TCRs and HLA-C alleles the fewest. Cytomegalovirus status was reported to be diagnosed by the classifier with high specificity and sensitivity in both the original and validation cohorts. In a later analysis, HLA-associated TCR beta chains were found to be more clonally expanded and to have lower generation probabilities than equally common non-associated chains. In a later analysis, 16,951 TCR beta sequences were associated with specific HLA alleles at a false discovery rate of 0.05. A further reported finding was that TCR beta sequences accurately predicted the HLA-A and HLA-B alleles for most subjects in the first cohort. Most TCR sequences were seen in very few donors, while some public TCRs were found in many individuals. The presence/absence analyses assumed that sequencing depth was roughly uniform across donors, and that assumption may not be true. An earlier analysis of around 500 of the donors showed that most TCR beta V segments appeared in productive rearrangements either about 87% or about 30% of the time, which broadly matched IMGT annotations. The sequencing pipeline was judged likely to have produced a cluster of highly shared sequence variants as a technical artifact. A later genetic analysis associated a missense DCLRE1C variant with V-gene and J-gene trimming of TCR beta chains, and an independent cohort replicated the association. Some IMGT-functional V segments, including TRBV6-2 and TRBV6-3, could not be told apart with the 87-base-pair reads, so those segments were excluded. Linkage disequilibrium might explain the correlated functional status among segregating V segments, but an unknown experimental factor could not be ruled out. For the cohort, immune exposure information was limited to CMV serostatus. The earlier analysis of approximately 560 of the donors excluded 15 to 20 rarely observed V segments, including chromosome 9 orphons, because counts were too low. The cohort was sequenced for TCR beta chains only, and without alpha or paired-chain data the features that could be detected were limited. In the study, some 160 TCR beta chains were listed as associated with cytomegalovirus. Compared with the approximately 670-donor mean, donors in an Asian-associated ancestry cluster had fewer N-insertions in productive TCRs, according to a later genetic analysis. When HLA alleles, especially DR and DQ, strongly co-occurred, TCR associations were difficult to assign to individual alleles. It was suggested by the authors that the approach could potentially be generalized to other disease states and immunological phenotypes.

Library preparation used the immunoSEQ multiplex PCR assay. For the multiplex PCR, a mixture combining 60 forward primers for TCR Vbeta segments and 13 reverse primers for TCR Jbeta segments was used. Amplification of the CDR3 region of rearranged TCR beta genes was performed with a multiplex PCR assay on genomic DNA. On the Illumina HiSeq System, the amplified TCR beta libraries were sequenced as 87-base-pair reads. The study's processing was this. Across the 666 repertoires, a later analysis counted 78 million or so unique TCR beta chains, around 11 million of which were shared by at least two donors. Raw reads were error-corrected and collapsed into unique sequences with a nearest-neighbor algorithm that merged closely related sequences to remove PCR and sequencing errors. V, D and J gene segments were assigned by aligning CDR3 sequences to IMGT reference sequences. For a sequence to be retained, a match of at least six nucleotides was required to both a V gene segment and a J gene segment. A rearrangement was called productive if the CDR3 had no stop codons and remained in frame with V and J, and every other rearrangement was called non-productive. Following IMGT convention, CDR3 was defined as the stretch from the second conserved V-encoded cysteine to the conserved J-encoded phenylalanine. Sequences without an unambiguous match to a single V gene segment were excluded from the earlier analysis of 450 to 750 of the donors. An earlier analysis of fewer than 650 of the donors classified V segments as functional when productive rearrangements were above 56.7% and as segregating when the standard deviation between donors was above 5%. A statistical classification framework was developed to diagnose cytomegalovirus status using the catalog of TCR beta chain sequences. In a later analysis, V and J genes were assigned by comparing TCR nucleotide sequences against IMGT/GENE-DB human TR gene sequences. The TCRdist pipeline was used in a later analysis to assign CDR3 sequences and most-parsimonious VDJ recombination scenarios. In a later analysis, each TCR beta chain was defined by its CDR3 amino acid sequence together with its V-gene family, and reads lacking a unique V-gene family were excluded. To address suspected cross-contamination and a sequencing artifact, a later analysis removed around 590 highly shared, low-generation-probability nucleotide sequences. In a later analysis, a clonal expansion index for each public chain was calculated from normalized within-repertoire ranks of inferred template counts. In a later analysis, generation probabilities were computed with a VDJ recombination model fitted to out-of-frame rearrangements, and the resulting probabilities were checked against IGoR. A later analysis scored TCR-TCR, TCR-HLA and TCR-CMV co-occurrence with hypergeometric tests, applying a repertoire-size bias correction to TCR pairs. False discovery rates were estimated in a later analysis by permuting HLA or CMV assignments 20 times. In a later analysis, co-occurring TCRs were grouped using DBSCAN, with TCRdist sequence similarity added in when clustering inside HLA-allele-positive subsets. Repertoires with fewer than 30,000 or more than 120,000 public chains, plus five repertoires with anomalous nucleotide sharing, were excluded from co-occurrence clustering. TCRdb stores this immuneACCESS table with in-frame sequences only. Part of the clones is absent; in the studies checked, under half of the shortfall reflects unresolved V genes, and no reason is known for the rest. D and trimming were read from the DNA, whereas the V and J calls and clone size are those reported in that table. Here the sample has over 75,000 clones; 79% occur a single time. The biggest ten clones account for around 3% of the sample.

The cohort was made up of 500 to 800 healthy bone marrow donors. At the time of sampling, all cohort members were nominally healthy, though unrecorded immune exposures were likely present. The donor was CMV seropositive and belonged to the group of more than 250 seropositive cohort members. Each donor provided a peripheral blood sample, and peripheral blood mononuclear cells were used for TCR beta sequencing. The Qiagen DNeasy Blood Extraction Kit was used to extract genomic DNA from the blood cell samples. Note on this clone: The antigen it recognizes is unknown. No clone much larger than this one lies a single base away; base qualities are absent.

From the cysteine up to the phenylalanine, the CDR3 has a length of 15 residues. Only the CDR3 DNA stays, 45 bases, in frame from base 1. Reading the germline V gene gives CDR1 SGHRS and CDR2 YFSETQ. At the junction V is shortened by 4 bases and J by 2 bases, with 15 bases in between. Sequencing input: PBMCs. The rearranged chain carries TRBV5-1 and TRBJ1-2, and possibly TRBD1, on 6 matching bases. The receptor was derived from a male donor in good health and CMV-seropositive. DNA sequence: TGCGCCAGCAGCGAAAGCTCAGGGGTAAACTATGGCTACACCTTC. Translated, it reads CASSESSGVNYGYTF.